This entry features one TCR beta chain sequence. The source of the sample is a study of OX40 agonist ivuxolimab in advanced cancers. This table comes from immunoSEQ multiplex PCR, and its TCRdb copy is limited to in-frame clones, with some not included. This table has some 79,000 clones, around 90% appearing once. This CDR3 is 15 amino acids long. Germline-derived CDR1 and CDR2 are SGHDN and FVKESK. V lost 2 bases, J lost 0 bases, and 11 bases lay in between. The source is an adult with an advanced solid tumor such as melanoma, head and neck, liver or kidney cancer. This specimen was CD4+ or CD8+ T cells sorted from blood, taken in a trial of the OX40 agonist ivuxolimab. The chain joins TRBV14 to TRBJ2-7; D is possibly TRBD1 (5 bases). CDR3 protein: CASSQRGRDSYEQYF. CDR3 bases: TGTGCCAGCAGCCAAAGGGGCAGGGACTCCTACGAGCAGTACTTC.